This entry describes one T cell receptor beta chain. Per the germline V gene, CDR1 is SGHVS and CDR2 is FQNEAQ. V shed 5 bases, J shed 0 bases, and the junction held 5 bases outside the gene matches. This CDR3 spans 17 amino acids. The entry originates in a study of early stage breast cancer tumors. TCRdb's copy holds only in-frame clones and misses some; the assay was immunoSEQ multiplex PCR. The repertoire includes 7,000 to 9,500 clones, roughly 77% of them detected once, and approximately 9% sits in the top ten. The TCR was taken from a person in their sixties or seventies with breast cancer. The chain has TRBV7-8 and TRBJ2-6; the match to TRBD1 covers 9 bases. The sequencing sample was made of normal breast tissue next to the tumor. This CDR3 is CASSLGTGYSGANVLTF. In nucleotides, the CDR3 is TGTGCCAGCAGCCTGGGGACAGGGTACTCTGGGGCCAACGTCCTGACTTTC.